Listed below are T cell receptor beta chains from one sample, sequenced in a study of OX40 agonist ivuxolimab in advanced cancers. TCRdb keeps only in-frame clones here, not all; method: immunoSEQ multiplex PCR. The sample holds roughly 30,000 clones, about nine tenths seen once. The sample consisted of CD4+ or CD8+ T cells sorted from blood, taken in a trial of the OX40 agonist ivuxolimab. Every receptor here comes from an adult with an advanced solid tumor such as melanoma, head and neck, liver or kidney cancer. CDR3s include the opening cysteine and the closing phenylalanine or tryptophan. D genes are given only for firm matches. Size values are once, few and many counts, or a class for expanded clones, and some rows have none.

-	once	TRBV4-3	TRBJ1-2	TGCGCCAGCAGCCAAGATAAGAGCAGGGTGTGGGGCTACACCTTC	CASSQDKSRVWGYTF
-	-	TRBV7-6	TRBJ2-7	TGTGCCAGCAGCCAAGCTATATCCGGGACGGATTCCTCCTACGAGCAGTACTTC	CASSQAISGTDSSYEQYF
-	-	TRBV7-9	TRBJ2-1	TGTGCCAGCAGCCCGGCTCCGGGAAGCTCCTACAATGAGCAGTTCTTC	CASSPAPGSSYNEQFF
-	-	TRBV7-2	TRBJ1-3	TGTGCCAGCAGCCCCTGGACAGCACCCTCTGGAAACACCATATATTTT	CASSPWTAPSGNTIYF
TRBD1	-	TRBV7-9	TRBJ2-7	TGTGCCAGCAGCACCATCGGGACAGGCTACGAGCAGTACTTC	CASSTIGTGYEQYF
TRBD2	-	TRBV9	TRBJ2-1	TGTGCCAGCAGCGTAAGTCGAGGACTAGCGGGAGGGCCAAGCACCCTGGAGCAGTTCTTC	CASSVSRGLAGGPSTLEQFF
-	-	TRBV5-5	TRBJ1-1	TGTGCCAGCAGCTTGGTAGGGGTCACTGAAGCTTTCTTT	CASSLVGVTEAFF
-	-	TRBV9	TRBJ1-1	TGTGCCAGCAGCGTAGCTCTCGGAAAGGCAGGGAGTTCGAACACTGAAGCTTTCTTT	CASSVALGKAGSSNTEAFF
TRBD1	-	TRBV10-1	TRBJ1-2	TGCGCCAGCAGTGACTCCAGGACAGGGAGCTATGGCTACACCTTC	CASSDSRTGSYGYTF
-	-	TRBV5-6	TRBJ2-5	-	CASSFGSGETQYF
-	-	TRBV7-6	TRBJ2-1	TGTGCCAGCAGCTTACGGGAAAATGAGCAGTTCTTC	CASSLRENEQFF
-	few	TRBV21-1	TRBJ1-2	TGTGCCAGCAGTCTCGGACAGCCCTATGGCTACACCTTC	CASSLGQPYGYTF
-	-	TRBV5-6	TRBJ1-3	TGTGCCAGCAGCTTGGGTATTCTCTCTGGAAACACCATATATTTT	CASSLGILSGNTIYF
-	-	TRBV19	TRBJ2-6	TGTGCCAGTAGTTCCTACTCTGGGGCCAACGTCCTGACTTTC	CASSSYSGANVLTF
-	-	TRBV6-5	TRBJ1-1	TGTGCCAGCAGTAAAGCAGGAGTCTCTGAAGCTTTCTTT	CASSKAGVSEAFF
-	once	TRBV9	TRBJ1-2	TGTGCCAGCAGCGGACAGGAGGGCCTCTATGGCTACACCTTC	CASSGQEGLYGYTF
-	-	TRBV25-1	TRBJ1-2	TGTGCCAGCAGTGAAGGAGGGTTTAGCTATGGCTACACCTTC	CASSEGGFSYGYTF
-	once	TRBV6-5	TRBJ2-5	TGTGCCAGCAGTTACCTAGAGACCCAGTACTTC	CASSYLETQYF
-	-	TRBV10-2	TRBJ2-6	TGCGCCAGTACAGGGTTGGACTCTGGGGCCAACGTCCTGACTTTC	CASTGLDSGANVLTF
-	once	TRBV11-2	TRBJ2-7	TGTGCCAGCAGCCTGGGACTCTACGAGCAGTACTTC	CASSLGLYEQYF
-	-	TRBV5-6	TRBJ2-7	TGTGCCAGCAGCCCGGGACGGGGATCAGGCAGGTTATACGAGCAGTACTTC	CASSPGRGSGRLYEQYF
-	-	TRBV4-1	TRBJ1-1	TGCGCCAGCAGCCAAGGGGGGAACACTGAAGCTTTCTTT	CASSQGGNTEAFF
-	-	TRBV27	TRBJ2-2	TGTGCCAGCAGTTTCTTTCGGCAGGGGGAGCTGTTTTTT	CASSFFRQGELFF
TRBD2	-	TRBV5-1	TRBJ2-1	TGCGCCAGCAGCTTAGGGACTAGCGGCTACAATGAGCAGTTCTTC	CASSLGTSGYNEQFF
-	-	TRBV11-2	TRBJ2-5	TGTGCCAGCAGCTTAGGTGGACTAGAGACCCAGTACTTC	CASSLGGLETQYF
TRBD1	-	TRBV5-1	TRBJ2-7	TGCGCCAGCAGCCGGGACAGGTTAACCTACGAGCAGTACTTC	CASSRDRLTYEQYF
-	-	TRBV7-6	TRBJ2-3	TGTGCCAGCAGCTTAGCGGGGAGCACAGATACGCAGTATTTT	CASSLAGSTDTQYF
TRBD1	-	TRBV5-1	TRBJ2-7	TGCGCCAGCACTCTCGGATGGGGGACAGACTACGAGCAGTACTTC	CASTLGWGTDYEQYF
-	once	TRBV13	TRBJ2-1	TGTGCCAGCAGTCACGACAGGAGCTCCTACAATGAGCAGTTCTTC	CASSHDRSSYNEQFF
-	-	TRBV29-1	TRBJ2-7	TGCAGCGTTGAAGTAGAGGGTGGCTACGAGCAGTACTTC	CSVEVEGGYEQYF
-	-	TRBV9	TRBJ1-2	TGTGCCAGCAGCATCGCCGGGACCGACCAACAGTATTATGGCTACACCTTC	CASSIAGTDQQYYGYTF
-	once	TRBV15	TRBJ1-5	TGTGCCACCAGCAGAGAGGGACAAAGCAATCAGCCCCAGCATTTT	CATSREGQSNQPQHF
-	few	TRBV10-3	TRBJ2-7	TGTGCCATCAGTGAGGGACAACACTCCTACGAGCAGTACTTC	CAISEGQHSYEQYF
-	-	TRBV6-5	TRBJ1-4	TGTGCCAGCAGTGAAAGGAGGGGGAATGAAAAACTGTTTTTT	CASSERRGNEKLFF
TRBD1	once	TRBV5-5	TRBJ1-5	TGTGCCAGCAGAATGACAGGGGAGGGGCAGCCCCAGCATTTT	CASRMTGEGQPQHF
TRBD1	once	TRBV11-3	TRBJ2-1	TGTGCCAGCAGCCAGGGGGACCGCTACAGGGTCCCCTACAATGAGCAGTTCTTC	CASSQGDRYRVPYNEQFF
-	-	TRBV5-1	TRBJ1-2	TGCGCCAGCAGCCCCCTGACCCAGGGAAGTAACTATGGCTACACCTTC	CASSPLTQGSNYGYTF
TRBD1	-	TRBV7-6	TRBJ1-2	TGTGCCAGCAGCACGACAGGGTCGGATGGCTACACCTTC	CASSTTGSDGYTF
-	-	TRBV4-1	TRBJ2-3	TGCGCCAGCAGCCAAAGGGGGGGGGCCACAGATACGCAGTATTTT	CASSQRGGATDTQYF
-	-	TRBV11-2	TRBJ2-5	TGTGCCAGCAGCTTAGATCACGGGGGTGAAGAGACCCAGTACTTC	CASSLDHGGEETQYF
-	-	TRBV30	TRBJ1-2	TGTGCCTGGAGTCCCCGCGACGGAGCTAACTATGGCTACACCTTC	CAWSPRDGANYGYTF
TRBD2	-	TRBV29-1	TRBJ2-5	TGCAGCGTGCGACTAGCGGGGGGTGGAGAGACCCAGTACTTC	CSVRLAGGGETQYF
TRBD2	-	TRBV6-5	TRBJ2-1	TGTGCCAGCAGTAGTACTAGCGGGCTCTACAATGAGCAGTTCTTC	CASSSTSGLYNEQFF
-	-	TRBV6-5	TRBJ1-1	TGTGCCAGCAGTTACGATGGCATCAGAGAAGCTTTCTTT	CASSYDGIREAFF